Listed here are 26 T cell receptor beta chains from one sample, sequenced in a study of shared clonotypes between healthy human individuals. Sequencing used immunoSEQ multiplex PCR; TCRdb keeps in-frame clones, though not all of them. Here the sample spans roughly 500,000 clones, about 96% being singletons. Sample: naive CD4+ T cells sorted from blood. Subset reported: CD45RA+ positively selected. These receptor sequences come from a woman aged 25 to 39 in good health.

The V and J genes are TRBV28 and TRBJ2-7; 9 bases line up with TRBD1. Unmatched junction bases numbered 8, after V lost 3 bases and J lost 5 bases. This CDR3 contains 15 residues. The germline V gene has CDR1 MDHEN and CDR2 SYDVKM. The CDR3 here is CASSFPFGTGHEQYF. DNA for the CDR3: TGTGCCAGCAGTTTCCCGTTCGGGACAGGGCACGAGCAGTACTTC. The complete variable domain, with remaining parts taken from reference TRBV28 and TRBJ2-7, reads DVKVTQSSRYLVKRTGEKVFLECVQDMDHENMFWYRQDPGLGLRLIYFSYDVKMKEKGDIPEGYSVSREKKERFSLILESASTNQTSMYLCASSFPFGTGHEQYFGPGTRLTVT.

With respect to this clone: Other DNA sequences in this sample translate to the same CDR3. The chain joins TRBV5-1 to TRBJ1-5, with a possible D match to TRBD1 (6 bases). The CDR3 covers 14 residues. V was shortened by 2 bases and J by 0 bases, with 6 bases between the two germline ends. The germline gives CDR1 SGHRS, CDR2 YFSETQ. The CDR3 region is CASSLGGSNQPQHF. Written as DNA, the CDR3 is TGCGCCAGCAGCTTAGGGGGTAGCAATCAGCCCCAGCATTTT.

In its sample, this clone was seen once. The V gene is TRBV4-2, the J gene TRBJ2-5; 12 positions agree with TRBD2. CDR1 and CDR2 (germline): LGHNA, YNFKEQ. With 0 bases clipped from V and 7 bases from J, the junction kept 3 bases outside the gene matches. The CDR3 length is 15 residues. The CDR3: CASSQDLAGGWTQYF. Written as DNA, the CDR3 is TGTGCCAGCAGCCAAGATCTAGCGGGAGGGTGGACCCAGTACTTC.

This clone was seen a handful of times. The V gene is TRBV30, the J gene TRBJ1-5; possibly TRBD1 for D (6 bases). V lost 1 base and J 5 bases, leaving 6 bases between the germline ends. Germline CDR1 and CDR2: GTSNPN and SVGIG (reference sequence). The CDR3 length is 12 residues. CDR3: CAWSGQDQPQHF. The CDR3 DNA reads as TGTGCCTGGAGTGGACAGGATCAGCCCCAGCATTTT.

The chain uses TRBV28 and TRBJ2-1; no clear D. CDR3 size: 14 residues. The ends were cut back, 3 bases at V and 3 bases at J, with 9 bases in the middle. CDR1 is MDHEN and CDR2 is SYDVKM in the germline V gene. In nucleotides, the CDR3 is TGTGCCAGCAGTTTCGGGTCGATCTACAATGAGCAGTTCTTC. It specifies CASSFGSIYNEQFF. Full variable domain (missing parts from reference TRBV28 and TRBJ2-1): DVKVTQSSRYLVKRTGEKVFLECVQDMDHENMFWYRQDPGLGLRLIYFSYDVKMKEKGDIPEGYSVSREKKERFSLILESASTNQTSMYLCASSFGSIYNEQFFGPGTRLTVL.

The chain uses TRBV5-1 and TRBJ1-2; D is ambiguous. The CDR3 totals 16 residues. The V end lost 0 bases, the J end lost 2 bases, and 14 bases lay between the germline ends. Looked up from germline, CDR1 is SGHRS and CDR2 is YFSETQ. CDR3 sequence (DNA): TGCGCCAGCAGCTTGGACACCCCAGAACTAAACTATGGCTACACCTTC. Its protein product is CASSLDTPELNYGYTF.

This chain links TRBV4-2 with TRBJ2-7; 10 bases align to TRBD2. The J segment lost 2 bases and the V segment lost 0 bases, leaving 4 bases of the junction unmatched. Germline V gene data show CDR1 as LGHNA and CDR2 as YNFKEQ. The CDR3 contains 16 residues. CDR3 in amino acids: CASSQDILAGAYEQYF. CDR3 nucleotide sequence: TGTGCCAGCAGCCAAGATATTCTAGCGGGGGCCTACGAGCAGTACTTC.

This rearrangement joins TRBV4-1 to TRBJ2-1; D is uncertain. Trimming left V 3 bases short and J 4 bases short, with 16 bases between. The CDR3 runs 16 residues. The germline V gene has CDR1 MGHRA and CDR2 YSYEKL. CDR3 loop: CASSHPPRSQYNEQFF. The CDR3 DNA is TGCGCCAGCAGCCACCCCCCCCGGAGCCAATACAATGAGCAGTTCTTC.

J is TRBJ2-3 and V is TRBV28; D is uncertain. Trimming took off 5 bases at V and 1 base at J, with 13 bases between the two ends. The CDR3 has 15 amino acids. Germline CDR1 MDHEN, CDR2 SYDVKM. CDR3 protein: CASSRPRRRTDTQYF. The CDR3 region has the DNA TGTGCCAGCAGTAGACCCCGCCGCCGCACAGATACGCAGTATTTT.

The chain joins TRBV6-5 to TRBJ2-2; 9 positions agree with TRBD1. The CDR3 totals 15 residues. Germline CDR1 MNHEY, CDR2 SVGAGI. Trimming removed 6 bases from V and 2 bases from J; junction bases left unmatched: 4. The CDR3 spells CASRRQGVNTGELFF. As DNA, the CDR3 is TGTGCCAGCAGGAGACAGGGGGTCAACACCGGGGAGCTGTTTTTT.

V is TRBV29-1 and J is TRBJ2-7, with TRBD2 identical over 7 bases. Germline V gene sequence: CDR1 SQVTM, CDR2 ANQGSEA. There are 12 residues in the CDR3. The ends lost 4 bases at V and 2 bases at J; junction bases unmatched: 2. The CDR3 nucleotides read TGCAGCGTTGTTCGGGGGGCCTACGAGCAGTACTTC. Translation gives CSVVRGAYEQYF.

The CDR3 sequence is CASSSQVRGPQEQYF. As DNA, the CDR3 is TGTGCCAGCAGCTCCCAAGTGAGGGGGCCTCAAGAGCAGTACTTC. The V and J genes are TRBV5-4 and TRBJ2-5; the match to TRBD1 covers 7 bases. Per the germline V gene, CDR1 is SGHNT and CDR2 is YYREEE (reference sequence). The trim removed 3 bases at V and 11 bases at J, leaving 16 bases unmatched. The CDR3 consists of 15 residues.

V is TRBV28 and J is TRBJ2-2; tentative D call: TRBD2 (6 bases). This CDR3 is built from 15 residues. Germline CDR1 MDHEN, CDR2 SYDVKM. V lost 2 bases, J lost 3 bases, and 10 bases lay in between. The CDR3 loop reads CASSLAGKDTGELFF. The CDR3 DNA sequence: TGTGCCAGCAGTTTAGCGGGGAAGGACACCGGGGAGCTGTTTTTT.

This chain links TRBV27 with TRBJ2-7; possible D gene TRBD2, 6 bases. Germline V gene data show CDR1 as MNHEY and CDR2 as SMNVEV (reference sequence). This CDR3 spans 12 amino acids. The CDR3 region is CAPGRDSYEQYF. CDR3 sequence (DNA): TGTGCGCCCGGGCGGGACTCCTACGAGCAGTACTTC.

This rearrangement joins TRBV28 to TRBJ2-1; weak D call: TRBD1 (5 bases). Germline CDR1 reads MDHEN; CDR2 reads SYDVKM. With 7 bases removed from V and 2 bases from J, the gap between germline ends came to 12 bases. The CDR3 length is 14 residues. CDR3 residues: CASTPRAPYNEQFF. The CDR3 region has the DNA TGTGCCAGCACACCCAGGGCCCCCTACAATGAGCAGTTCTTC.

This chain uses TRBV7-8 with TRBJ2-7; 7 nucleotides line up with TRBD2. The V gene's germline CDR1 is SGHVS and CDR2 FQNEAQ. V gave up 5 bases and J gave up 1 base; unmatched junction bases: 5. The CDR3 is 14 residues long. The chain's CDR3 is CASSRSGFSYEQYF. The CDR3 DNA sequence: TGTGCCAGCAGCCGTAGCGGGTTTTCCTACGAGCAGTACTTC. The full variable domain, completed using reference TRBV7-8 and TRBJ2-7, is GAGVSQSPRYKVAKRGQDVALRCDPISGHVSLFWYQQALGQGPEFLTYFQNEAQLDKSGLPSDRFFAERPEGSVSTLKIQRTQQEDSAVYLCASSRSGFSYEQYFGPGTRLTVT.

The chain couples TRBV7-3 to TRBJ2-2; possible D gene TRBD1, 6 bases. The germline gives CDR1 SGHTA, CDR2 FQGTGA. The CDR3 has 16 amino acids. Trimming took 2 bases from V and 2 from J, leaving 12 bases between them. The CDR3 loop reads CASSLATGRNTGELFF. CDR3 bases: TGTGCCAGCAGCTTAGCCACAGGGAGAAACACCGGGGAGCTGTTTTTT.

The count of this clone is one. The CDR3 region has the DNA TGTGCCATCAGCGAACCAGGGGAAGAGACCCAGTACTTC. Protein product: CAISEPGEETQYF. The chain joins TRBV10-3 to TRBJ2-5; weak D call: TRBD1 (6 bases). Germline assignment: CDR1 ENHRY and CDR2 SYGVKD. The V end was cut by 6 bases, the J end by 3 bases, with 11 bases between. This CDR3 spans 13 amino acids.

The chain uses TRBV11-2 and TRBJ1-3, with 7 bases that match TRBD1. The V gene's germline CDR1 is SGHAT and CDR2 FQNNGV. With 5 bases clipped from V and 2 bases from J, the junction kept 6 bases outside the gene matches. This CDR3 is 15 amino acids long. The DNA for the CDR3 is TGTGCCAGCAGCCCGACAGGGAAAACTGGAAACACCATATATTTT. Translated, it gives CASSPTGKTGNTIYF. Looking up the rest from reference TRBV11-2 and TRBJ1-3 gives the full variable domain: EAGVAQSPRYKIIEKRQSVAFWCNPISGHATLYWYQQILGQGPKLLIQFQNNGVVDDSQLPKDRFSAERLKGVDSTLKIQPAKLEDSAVYLCASSPTGKTGNTIYFGEGSWLTVV.

The chain uses TRBV5-8 and TRBJ2-7; D might be TRBD2 (5 bases). Per germline, CDR1 SGHTS and CDR2 YDEGEE. This CDR3 has 12 amino acids. Trimming shortened V by 7 bases and J by 2 bases, and 10 bases separated the two germline ends. In DNA, the CDR3 is TGTGCCAGCCCCCCGGGGACCTACGAGCAGTACTTC. It encodes CASPPGTYEQYF.

The chain couples TRBV6-6 to TRBJ1-4, with 9 positions matching TRBD1. In germline, CDR1 is MNHNY, CDR2 SVGAGI (reference sequence). V was pared by 7 bases and J by 1 base, with 7 bases of the junction left unmatched. The CDR3 totals 16 residues. The DNA of the CDR3 is TGTGCCAGCAAAACAGGGGGCGGCGGAACTAATGAAAAACTGTTTTTT. Protein sequence: CASKTGGGGTNEKLFF.

This clone came up once. V usage is TRBV5-6 and J usage is TRBJ2-7; 7 bases are a match to TRBD1. J gave up 4 bases and V 4 bases, and 5 bases lay outside the gene matches. The CDR3 runs 13 residues. Per the germline V gene, CDR1 is SGHDT and CDR2 is YYEEEE. The CDR3 DNA reads TGTGCCAGCAGCCTTCGACAGGGTTACGAGCAGTACTTC. Its translation: CASSLRQGYEQYF.

The DNA for the CDR3 is TGCGCCAGCAACGGACAGGGTGGGGACGAGCAGTACTTC. Its translation: CASNGQGGDEQYF. The genes are TRBV5-1 and TRBJ2-7, with 8 positions matching TRBD1. Germline V gene lookup returns CDR1 SGHRS and CDR2 YFSETQ. The CDR3 length is 13 residues. After removal of 6 bases from V and 5 bases from J, the junction contained 7 bases not matched to a gene.

As DNA, the CDR3 is TGTGCCAGTAAAGCGGACAGGGGGAACAATGGCTACACCTTC. Translating it yields CASKADRGNNGYTF. The rearrangement joins TRBV19 to TRBJ1-2, with 10 bases fitting TRBD1. Looked up from germline, CDR1 is LNHDA and CDR2 is SQIVND (reference sequence). This CDR3 has 14 residues. V trimming: 7 bases; J trimming: 6 bases; junction bases outside the gene matches: 8.

The rearrangement joins TRBV5-1 to TRBJ2-6; D gene unclear. V lost 1 base and J lost 0, with 8 bases in between. Looked up from germline, CDR1 is SGHRS and CDR2 is YFSETQ. The CDR3 is 16 residues long. CDR3 amino acids: CASSLFRSSGANVLTF. CDR3 in DNA: TGCGCCAGCAGCTTGTTCCGTAGCTCTGGGGCCAACGTCCTGACTTTC. Drawing the rest from reference TRBV5-1 and TRBJ2-6, the complete variable domain is KAGVTQTPRYLIKTRGQQVTLSCSPISGHRSVSWYQQTPGQGLQFLFEYFSETQRNKGNFPGRFSGRQFSNSRSEMNVSTLELGDSALYLCASSLFRSSGANVLTFGAGSRLTVL.

This rearrangement joins TRBV27 to TRBJ1-4, with no clear D. Germline CDR1 is MNHEY and CDR2 is SMNVEV (reference sequence). Trimming took off 4 bases at V and 0 bases at J, with 15 bases between the two ends. This CDR3 contains 17 residues. The CDR3 spells CASSSLGLTATNEKLFF. The CDR3 region has the DNA TGTGCCAGCAGTTCCCTGGGATTGACGGCAACTAATGAAAAACTGTTTTTT.